This T cell receptor beta chain originates from a study of blood T cell repertoires in COVID-19. The table came from immunoSEQ multiplex PCR; TCRdb's copy has only in-frame clones and leaves some out. Among approximately 300,000 clones listed, about 92% were seen once. The CDR3 runs to 17 residues. Germline CDR1 is SGHKS and CDR2 is YYEKEE (reference sequence). The trim removed 4 bases at V and 6 bases at J, leaving 13 bases unmatched. The sequencing sample was made of PBMCs or T cells enriched from blood (not recorded which). The TCR originated in a woman in her twenties or thirties who had recovered from COVID-19. The chain joins TRBV5-5 to TRBJ2-1; 10 bases fit TRBD2. CDR3 sequence: CASSPALPLAGANEQFF. The DNA of the CDR3 is TGTGCCAGCAGCCCCGCTCTTCCCCTAGCGGGAGCCAATGAGCAGTTCTTC.